This entry describes one TCR beta chain. This record belongs to a study of blood T cell repertoires in COVID-19. CDR3 length: 14 amino acids. CDR1 is SNHLY and CDR2 is FYNNEI in the germline V gene. Trimming shortened V by 3 bases and J by 6 bases, and 14 bases separated the two germline ends. As originally analysed: Scientists estimated how many nucleated cells there were by amplifying reference gene primers. Sequenced by immunoSEQ multiplex PCR; TCRdb stores in-frame clones only, minus some. That table gives V, J and clone size, and the DNA gave D and trimming. The top ten clones hold less than 4.5% of a sample with about 250,000 clones, roughly 86% of them seen once.

This clonotype originated in a man aged 50 to 60 with acute or convalescent COVID-19. The sequenced sample consisted of peripheral blood. This sequence joins TRBV2 and TRBJ1-2; no definite D call. Here the CDR3 reads CASSDFEGVDGYTF. CDR3 DNA: TGTGCCAGCAGTGACTTTGAGGGTGTAGATGGCTACACCTTC.